This entry lists 24 T cell receptor beta chains sequenced from one sample in a study of blood T cell repertoires in COVID-19. Profiled with immunoSEQ multiplex PCR; TCRdb holds only in-frame clones, not every one. Among fewer than 200,000 clones listed, 70% to 85% were seen once. Material: PBMCs or T cells enriched from blood (not recorded which). These TCRs come from a woman between 65 and 79 years old in a cohort exposed to, infected with or recovered from COVID-19 (not recorded which).

The CDR3 nucleotides read TGCGCCAGCAGCTTTTCCGCACAGGGGGCTGGCTACGAGCAGTACTTC. Translation: CASSFSAQGAGYEQYF. The rearrangement links TRBV5-1 to TRBJ2-7, with 9 bases that match TRBD1. The germline gives CDR1 SGHRS, CDR2 YFSETQ. V shed 2 bases, J shed 3 bases, and the junction held 9 bases outside the gene matches. CDR3 length: 16 amino acids.

J is TRBJ1-5 and V is TRBV5-5, with a possible D match to TRBD1 (5 bases). This CDR3 comprises 15 residues. Germline V gene sequence: CDR1 SGHKS, CDR2 YYEKEE (reference sequence). V lost 1 base to trimming and J lost 2 bases, with 10 bases between them. CDR3 in DNA: TGTGCCAGCAGCTTGACCAGGGTGGGCAATCAGCCCCAGCATTTT. This codes for CASSLTRVGNQPQHF.

The chain joins TRBV28 to TRBJ1-3, with 7 bases matching TRBD1. Looked up from germline, CDR1 is MDHEN and CDR2 is SYDVKM. V was pared by 6 bases and J by 2 bases, with 1 base of the junction left unmatched. The CDR3 totals 13 residues. CDR3 in DNA: TGTGCCAGCAGGACAGGGACTGGAAACACCATATATTTT. Protein product: CASRTGTGNTIYF.

CDR3 protein: CAQNTWGSSYEQYF. CDR3 nucleotide sequence: TGTGCCCAGAACACATGGGGCAGCTCCTACGAGCAGTACTTC. This chain links TRBV30 with TRBJ2-7; the D gene is possibly TRBD1 (5 bases). The CDR3 loop spans 14 amino acids. CDR1 is GTSNPN, CDR2 SVGIG, per germline (reference sequence). Between the trimmed V and J ends, which lost 8 bases and 0 bases, there was a span of 17 bases.

The V and J genes are TRBV5-4 and TRBJ1-2; no firm D call. CDR1 and CDR2 from the germline V gene are SGHNT and YYREEE (reference sequence). The CDR3 contains 13 residues. V lost 2 bases to trimming and J lost 7 bases, with 12 bases between them. The CDR3 spells CASSLPGSIGYTF. The CDR3 DNA follows: TGTGCCAGCAGCTTACCGGGAAGCATTGGCTACACCTTC. Drawing the rest from reference TRBV5-4 and TRBJ1-2, the complete variable domain is ETGVTQSPTHLIKTRGQQVTLRCSSQSGHNTVSWYQQALGQGPQFIFQYYREEENGRGNFPPRFSGLQFPNYSSELNVNALELDDSALYLCASSLPGSIGYTFGSGTRLTVV.

This clone has just a few counts. J is TRBJ2-3 and V is TRBV6-5; TRBD2 aligns across 7 bases. J gave up 1 base and V 6 bases, and 7 bases lay outside the gene matches. This CDR3 is built from 15 residues. CDR1 is MNHEY and CDR2 is SVGAGI in the germline V gene. CDR3 bases: TGTGCCAGCAGAACAGCGGGGTGGCGCACAGATACGCAGTATTTT. Translation gives CASRTAGWRTDTQYF.

This clone showed up just once. The gene calls are TRBV21-1 and TRBJ2-1; the table's D call, TRBD1, was not checked against the DNA. TRBV21-1 is labeled a pseudogene. The CDR3 has 17 residues. CDR3: CASSPKNHRALQNEQFF. CDR3 coding DNA: TGTGCCAGCAGCCCAAAAAATCACAGGGCATTGCAAAATGAGCAGTTCTTC.

The rearrangement links TRBV6-2 or TRBV6-3 to TRBJ2-7, with 7 bases matching TRBD2. V gave up 5 bases and J gave up 1 base; unmatched junction bases: 8. Looked up from germline, CDR1 is MNHEY and CDR2 is SVGEGT. This CDR3 is 15 amino acids long. CDR3 region: CASSAPGLQSYEQYF. The CDR3 nucleotides read TGTGCCAGCAGTGCCCCGGGACTACAGTCCTACGAGCAGTACTTC.

This sequence joins TRBV2 and TRBJ1-1, with D hard to call. CDR1 and CDR2 (germline): SNHLY, FYNNEI. The CDR3 totals 11 residues. Trimming removed 6 bases from V and 5 bases from J, with 7 bases in between. CDR3 amino acids: CASRYETEAFF. The CDR3 DNA reads TGTGCCAGCAGGTATGAGACTGAAGCTTTCTTT. The variable domain in full, completed from reference TRBV2 and TRBJ1-1, reads EPEVTQTPSHQVTQMGQEVILRCVPISNHLYFYWYRQILGQKVEFLVSFYNNEISEKSEIFDDQFSVERPDGSNFTLKIRSTKLEDSAMYFCASRYETEAFFGQGTRLTVV.

This clone was picked up one time. V is TRBV18 and J is TRBJ1-2; 8 nucleotides agree with TRBD1. Germline trimming cut 6 bases from V and 4 bases from J; bases unmatched to any gene: 4. Germline CDR1 KGHSH, CDR2 LQKENI. This CDR3 contains 13 residues. CDR3 sequence: CASSQGAVYGYTF. CDR3 nucleotides: TGTGCCAGCTCCCAGGGGGCCGTCTATGGCTACACCTTC.

This rearrangement joins TRBV6-1 to TRBJ1-2; 8 bases line up with TRBD1. With V trimmed by 2 bases and J by 8 bases, 16 bases remained unmatched. Germline CDR1 reads MNHNS; CDR2 reads SASEGT. CDR3 size: 17 residues. CDR3 in amino acids: CASSEKIHGNRGAGYTF. In nucleotides, the CDR3 is TGTGCCAGCAGTGAAAAGATCCACGGAAACAGGGGGGCCGGCTACACCTTC.

The chain links TRBV5-8 to TRBJ2-1, with 10 bases matching TRBD2. The CDR3 length is 17 residues. Germline assignment: CDR1 SGHTS and CDR2 YDEGEE. After removal of 0 bases from V and 5 bases from J, the junction contained 8 bases not matched to a gene. The CDR3 is CASSLVSGRTVNNEQFF. In DNA form, the CDR3 reads TGTGCCAGCAGCTTGGTTAGCGGGAGGACTGTCAACAATGAGCAGTTCTTC.

With regard to this clone: The same CDR3 also results from other DNA sequences found in this sample. The chain employs TRBV20-1 and TRBJ1-5; possible D gene TRBD1, 5 bases. There are 12 residues in the CDR3. CDR1 is DFQATT, CDR2 SNEGSKA, per germline (reference sequence). Trimming left V 6 bases short and J 4 bases short, with 10 bases between. The CDR3 coding sequence is TGCAGTGCCAGTGACAGAAATCAGCCCCAGCATTTT. This encodes CSASDRNQPQHF.

The CDR3 sequence is CASSFPGTGAYEQYF. The CDR3, as DNA: TGTGCCAGCAGCTTTCCCGGGACAGGGGCCTACGAGCAGTACTTC. V gene TRBV5-4 combines with J gene TRBJ2-7, with 10 nucleotides matching TRBD1. Germline V gene sequence: CDR1 SGHNT, CDR2 YYREEE (reference sequence). The J segment lost 2 bases and the V segment lost 2 bases, leaving 4 bases of the junction unmatched. The CDR3 contains 15 residues. The full variable domain, rest sourced from reference TRBV5-4 and TRBJ2-7, is ETGVTQSPTHLIKTRGQQVTLRCSSQSGHNTVSWYQQALGQGPQFIFQYYREEENGRGNFPPRFSGLQFPNYSSELNVNALELDDSALYLCASSFPGTGAYEQYFGPGTRLTVT.

This clone was counted a few times. The chain has TRBV15 and TRBJ1-1; TRBD1 matches 8 bases. CDR3 length: 13 residues. Trimming at V came to 0 bases and at J to 11 bases, leaving 5 bases not matched to a gene. Germline-derived CDR1 and CDR2 are LNHNV and YYDKDF (reference sequence). The CDR3 nucleotides read TGTGCCACCAGCAGAGATCTAGGGGACAGGGCTTTCTTT. Translating gives CATSRDLGDRAFF.

The chain is built from TRBV2 and TRBJ2-1, with D tentatively TRBD2 (6 bases). V was cut by 7 bases and J by 5 bases, with 18 bases left in between. CDR1 SNHLY and CDR2 FYNNEI come from the germline V gene. This CDR3 region has 15 residues. The CDR3 DNA reads TGTGCCAGCAATAGGAGGGAGGTCGGGGACAATGAGCAGTTCTTC. Amino acids: CASNRREVGDNEQFF.

In its sample, this clone was seen once. This sequence joins TRBV27 and TRBJ2-1, with unresolved D. The germline V gene encodes CDR1 MNHEY and CDR2 SMNVEV (reference sequence). The CDR3 has 17 residues. V gave up 4 bases and J gave up 0 bases, with 16 bases separating them. The CDR3 reads CASSSLFHWSSYNEQFF. In DNA, the CDR3 is TGTGCCAGCAGTTCCCTGTTTCATTGGAGCTCCTACAATGAGCAGTTCTTC.

This clone was counted a few times. The chain uses TRBV5-1 and TRBJ1-4; TRBD1 matches 8 bases. V gave up 4 bases and J gave up 4 bases; unmatched junction bases: 6. The CDR3 has 15 amino acids. Per the germline V gene, CDR1 is SGHRS and CDR2 is YFSETQ. This CDR3 is CASSGGTGINEKLFF. The CDR3 DNA reads as TGCGCCAGCAGCGGAGGGACAGGCATTAATGAAAAACTGTTTTTT.

This clone was detected only a few times. This chain connects TRBV18 to TRBJ2-1, with D possibly TRBD1 on 5 matching bases. CDR1 KGHSH and CDR2 LQKENI come from the germline V gene. The ends were cut back, 2 bases at V and 8 bases at J, with 19 bases in the middle. The CDR3 spans 16 residues. Written as DNA, the CDR3 is TGTGCCAGCTCACCAGACAGAGGACGAGTACGGGATGAGCAGTTCTTC. It translates to CASSPDRGRVRDEQFF.

This chain uses TRBV3-1 (or the pseudogene TRBV3-2) with TRBJ2-1; 12 bases agree with TRBD2. The length of the CDR3 is 15 residues. Germline V gives CDR1 LGHDT, CDR2 YNNKEL (reference sequence). Trimming removed 5 bases from V and 12 bases from J; junction bases left unmatched: 11. The CDR3 loop is CASSETGTSGLGQFF. In DNA, the CDR3 is TGTGCCAGCAGCGAGACCGGGACTAGCGGGCTAGGGCAGTTCTTC.

This clone was observed a single time. The chain carries TRBV5-1 and TRBJ2-5; TRBD1 agrees at 8 bases. This CDR3 is 13 amino acids long. Germline-derived CDR1 and CDR2 are SGHRS and YFSETQ. After removal of 6 bases from V and 2 bases from J, the junction contained 3 bases not matched to a gene. The CDR3 region is CASMGDRQETQYF. The DNA of the CDR3 is TGCGCCAGCATGGGGGACAGGCAAGAGACCCAGTACTTC.

V gene TRBV5-1 combines with J gene TRBJ1-1; TRBD1 matches 11 bases. CDR1 and CDR2 (germline): SGHRS, YFSETQ. V was clipped by 3 bases and J by 0 bases; unmatched bases: 1. CDR3 length equals 15 residues. CDR3 nucleotides: TGCGCCAGCAGCTCGGGACAGGGGGTGAACACTGAAGCTTTCTTT. This gives the protein CASSSGQGVNTEAFF. Combining the CDR3 with reference TRBV5-1 and TRBJ1-1 gives the whole variable domain KAGVTQTPRYLIKTRGQQVTLSCSPISGHRSVSWYQQTPGQGLQFLFEYFSETQRNKGNFPGRFSGRQFSNSRSEMNVSTLELGDSALYLCASSSGQGVNTEAFFGQGTRLTVV.

The chain recombines TRBV9 with TRBJ1-1, with D unclear. The V and J ends lost 4 bases and 4 bases respectively, with 14 bases between them. This CDR3 has 14 amino acids. CDR1 is SGDLS and CDR2 is YYNGEE in the germline V gene. CDR3 coding DNA: TGTGCCAGCAGCCCTCAGGTCGCACTCACTGAAGCTTTCTTT. Residues: CASSPQVALTEAFF.

The J gene is TRBJ2-5, the V gene TRBV11-3, with D possibly being TRBD2 (5 bases). Trimming cost V 1 base and J 3 bases, with 12 bases left between them. The CDR3 contains 15 residues. Germline values: CDR1 SGHNT, CDR2 YENEEA. DNA of the CDR3: TGTGCCAGCAGCTTAGGTCCCGGGAAGGAAGAGACCCAGTACTTC. It encodes CASSLGPGKEETQYF.